These T cell receptor beta chains were read from a single sample in a study of T-cell reconstitution after alpha-beta-depleted transplantation in children. A single record per CDR3 protein comes from TCRdb applying MiXCR to the PCR reads. Of fewer than 750,000 distinct CDR3 sequences in the sample, over 20% were seen once. The material sequenced was PBMCs, taken before TCRalphabeta/CD19-depleted stem cell transplant. These receptors all stem from a boy in the first two years of life with Wiskott-Aldrich syndrome, due to receive a stem cell transplant. The CDR3 runs from the conserved cysteine through the conserved F or W. The order of the fields is V gene, clone size, D gene, J gene, CDR3 protein, CDR3 DNA. The D gene is left open where the match is weak. The size of a clone is reported for some rows only, either as once, few or many, or as a class for expanded clones.

TRBV20-1,.,.,TRBJ2-5,CSAKSGNIFQETQYF,TGCAGTGCCAAGAGTGGTAATATTTTCCAAGAGACCCAGTACTTC
TRBV9,.,TRBD2,TRBJ2-1,CASSVSGGSSYNEQFF,TGTGCCAGCAGCGTATCGGGCGGGAGCTCCTACAATGAGCAGTTCTTC
TRBV10-3,.,.,TRBJ1-1,CAISEQGPEAFF,TGTGCCATCAGTGAACAGGGTCCCGAAGCTTTCTTT
TRBV20-1,few,.,TRBJ1-5,CSARRGDFSNQPQHF,TGCAGTGCTCGACGAGGGGACTTTAGCAATCAGCCCCAGCATTTT
TRBV9,few,.,TRBJ2-3,CASSVGTISTDTQYF,TGTGCCAGCAGCGTAGGAACCATTAGCACAGATACGCAGTATTTT
TRBV7-9,few,.,TRBJ2-7,CASSLRRTTKDEQYF,TGTGCCAGCAGCTTGCGGAGAACGACTAAGGACGAGCAGTACTTC
TRBV4-1,.,TRBD2,TRBJ2-7,CASSQARRGEDEQYF,TGCGCCAGCAGCCAAGCCCGGCGGGGGGAAGACGAGCAGTACTTC
TRBV6-5,few,.,TRBJ2-1,CASSYGHPTRYNEQFF,TGTGCCAGCAGTTACGGGCACCCCACTAGATACAATGAGCAGTTCTTC
TRBV3-1,.,.,TRBJ2-1,CASSRTKANSQFF,TGTGCCAGCAGCCGCACTAAGGCCAACAGCCAGTTCTTC
TRBV23-1,.,.,TRBJ2-7,CASSQVGNCEQYF,TGCGCCAGCAGTCAAGTGGGAAACTGCGAGCAGTACTTC
TRBV20-1,few,TRBD2,TRBJ2-3,CSAILLAGEADTQYF,TGCAGTGCTATCCTACTAGCGGGAGAAGCAGATACGCAGTATTTT
TRBV7-9,.,TRBD2,TRBJ2-7,CASSLGRGGSYEQYF,TGTGCCAGCAGCTTAGGCCGGGGGGGGAGCTACGAGCAGTACTTC
TRBV6-2/TRBV6-3,few,TRBD2,TRBJ2-7,CASSSLSGRGISEQYF,TGTGCCAGCAGTTCCCTTAGCGGGAGGGGGATTTCCGAGCAGTACTTC
TRBV6-5,.,TRBD1,TRBJ2-1,CASSYSGTGGGEQFF,TGTGCCAGCAGTTACTCAGGGACAGGGGGCGGTGAGCAGTTCTTC
TRBV10-3,.,.,TRBJ2-3,CAISESGAPDTQYF,TGTGCCATCAGTGAGAGCGGTGCCCCGGATACGCAGTATTTT